The clone carrying this T cell receptor beta chain was seen a few times. Its antigen is unknown. These data originate in a study of T cells in localized non-small cell lung cancer. Study observations and caveats: Among blood samples, higher T cell density accompanied longer overall survival. Among the top 100 tumor clones, a median about 58 appeared in adjacent lung. Heterogeneity is still possible, as just one tumor region was sequenced. Uninvolved adjacent lung had higher T cell clonality than tumor and all other tissues.

Method: immunoSEQ multiplex PCR; TCRdb's copy keeps in-frame clones and lacks some. The sample lists roughly 84,000 clones, around 89% seen once, with less than 25% in the top ten. CDR3 length: 13 amino acids. Germline V gives CDR1 MNHEY, CDR2 SVGAGI. The V gene lost 5 bases and the J gene lost 6 bases, with 13 bases spanning the gap. The sequenced sample was peripheral blood, obtained before any cancer treatment. The rearrangement links TRBV6-5 to TRBJ1-2; D ambiguous. The clonotype comes from a woman aged 35-75 years with stage I squamous cell lung carcinoma. CDR3: CASSENYGDGYTF. CDR3 coding DNA: TGTGCCAGCAGTGAAAACTATGGAGATGGCTACACCTTC.